The 14 T cell receptor beta chains presented below share a single source sample, sequenced in a study of human T cells and chemical hapten exposure. TCRdb called the RACE reads again in MiXCR, with one record for every CDR3 protein. The sample yields 95,000 to 100,000 distinct CDR3 sequences, 10% to 13% seen once. Time point indicated: pre-sensitization, week 0. Documented treatment: therapeutic diphenylcyclopropenone sensitization with weekly scalp DPC. The specimen comprised whole blood, sampled in connection with sensitization to the hapten diphenylcyclopropenone (DPC). The receptors were gathered from a woman in her sixties or seventies with alopecia areata. Some clones in this sample may be carry-over from other donors' samples.

This clonotype was picked up a small number of times. V is TRBV7-8 and J is TRBJ1-6; D possibly corresponds to TRBD1 (6 bases). CDR3 length: 18 amino acids. The germline V gene encodes CDR1 SGHVS and CDR2 FQNEAQ. V was trimmed by 6 bases and J by 0 bases, leaving 18 bases between them. Here the CDR3 reads CASRLWGAASSYNSPLHF. In DNA, the CDR3 is TGTGCCAGCAGGTTATGGGGGGCCGCCAGCTCCTATAATTCACCCCTCCACTTT.

In this sample, this clonotype turned up a few times. The rearrangement uses TRBV30 and TRBJ1-5; D is unresolved. There are 14 residues in the CDR3. Trimming removed 1 base at V and 6 bases at J, with 13 bases between. The germline gives CDR1 GTSNPN, CDR2 SVGIG (reference sequence). CDR3 in amino acids: CAWSDYSRIQPQHF. For the CDR3, the DNA is TGTGCCTGGAGTGATTACAGCCGGATTCAGCCCCAGCATTTT. The variable domain in full, completed from reference TRBV30 and TRBJ1-5, reads SQTIHQWPATLVQPVGSPLSLECTVEGTSNPNLYWYRQAAGRGLQLLFYSVGIGQISSEVPQNLSASRPQDRQFILSSKKLLLSDSGFYLCAWSDYSRIQPQHFGDGTRLSIL.

The rearrangement uses TRBV20-1 and TRBJ1-2; D call uncertain. V dropped 6 bases and J dropped 1 base, with 12 bases sitting between them. The germline gives CDR1 DFQATT, CDR2 SNEGSKA (reference sequence). This CDR3 is built from 13 residues. CDR3 sequence reads: CSAVNRVNYGYTF. CDR3 nucleotides: TGCAGTGCGGTAAACAGAGTTAACTATGGCTACACCTTC.

The chain has TRBV10-2 and TRBJ2-7; D is uncertain. The CDR3 spans 12 residues. From germline, CDR1 is WSHSY and CDR2 SAAADI. V gave up 4 bases and J gave up 1 base, with 5 bases separating them. CDR3 bases: TGCGCCAGCAGTGCATCATCCTACGAGCAGTACTTC. Protein: CASSASSYEQYF.

The V and J genes are TRBV12-3 or TRBV12-4 and TRBJ2-2; TRBD1 might be the D (5 bases). V shed 4 bases and J shed 8 bases, with 11 bases lying between them. CDR3 length equals 13 residues. The CDR3 sequence: CASSSSSGGELFF. The CDR3 region has the DNA TGTGCCAGCAGTTCCTCCTCAGGGGGGGAGCTGTTTTTT.

This clonotype was seen only a few times. CDR3: CASSEGGPGTDTQYF. CDR3 DNA sequence: TGTGCCAGCAGCGAGGGGGGGCCGGGCACAGATACGCAGTATTTT. The rearrangement uses TRBV7-2 and TRBJ2-3; TRBD2 might be the D (7 bases). Germline values: CDR1 SGHTA, CDR2 FQGNSA. This CDR3 spans 15 amino acids. Between the trimmed V and J ends, which lost 5 bases and 1 base, there was a span of 13 bases.

This chain links TRBV6-6 with TRBJ2-7, with a possible D match to TRBD2 (5 bases). Trimming stripped 3 bases from V and 0 bases from J, with 12 bases between. Germline CDR1 and CDR2: MNHNY and SVGAGI (reference sequence). This CDR3 spans 15 amino acids. The DNA for the CDR3 is TGTGCCAGCAGTTATAGCCCCCGGGGCTCCTACGAGCAGTACTTC. Translated, it gives CASSYSPRGSYEQYF.

There are a few counts of this clonotype. The chain links TRBV5-1 to TRBJ2-5, with D unresolved. Trimming took 1 base from V and 3 from J, leaving 10 bases between them. This CDR3 spans 14 amino acids. Germline loops: CDR1 SGHRS, CDR2 YFSETQ. As DNA, the CDR3 is TGCGCCAGCAGCTTGTTGGCTACCAAAGAGACCCAGTACTTC. Amino acid sequence: CASSLLATKETQYF. The full variable domain, in which reference TRBV5-1 and TRBJ2-5 provide the parts outside the CDR3, is KAGVTQTPRYLIKTRGQQVTLSCSPISGHRSVSWYQQTPGQGLQFLFEYFSETQRNKGNFPGRFSGRQFSNSRSEMNVSTLELGDSALYLCASSLLATKETQYFGPGTRLLVL.

In this sample, this clonotype turned up a few times. This chain connects TRBV19 to TRBJ1-6; no clear D gene. The CDR3 has 12 amino acids. The V gene's germline CDR1 is LNHDA and CDR2 SQIVND (reference sequence). Trimming removed 5 bases from V and 5 bases from J, with 4 bases in between. CDR3 in DNA: TGTGCCAGTAGTCCCAATAATTCACCCCTCCACTTT. Translated, it gives CASSPNNSPLHF.

This clonotype showed up many times. CDR3 sequence reads: CASSLEGHGNTIYF. The CDR3 region has the DNA TGTGCCAGCAGCTTAGAGGGACACGGAAACACCATATATTTT. The gene calls are TRBV7-9 and TRBJ1-3; a weak D match, TRBD1 (6 bases). CDR1 and CDR2 (germline): SEHNR, FQNEAQ (reference sequence). V was pared by 1 base and J by 4 bases, with 8 bases between. This CDR3 comprises 14 residues.

This clonotype was observed at least ten times. The rearrangement joins TRBV6-6 to TRBJ2-7; unclear D gene. The CDR3 has 12 residues. The V and J ends lost 5 bases and 2 bases respectively, with 7 bases between them. Germline values: CDR1 MNHNY, CDR2 SVGAGI (reference sequence). The CDR3 is CASSASTYEQYF. The CDR3, as DNA: TGTGCCAGCAGTGCCTCAACCTACGAGCAGTACTTC.

The V and J genes are TRBV9 and TRBJ2-7; maybe TRBD1 (5 bases). This CDR3 has 14 residues. The V end lost 1 base, the J end lost 4 bases, and 12 bases lay between the germline ends. Per the germline V gene, CDR1 is SGDLS and CDR2 is YYNGEE. CDR3 coding DNA: TGTGCCAGCAGCGTATACGAACAGGCGTACGAGCAGTACTTC. Protein sequence: CASSVYEQAYEQYF.

This clonotype was observed a single time. V and J are TRBV3-1 and TRBJ2-1, with 9 bases fitting TRBD2. The V segment lost 1 base and the J segment 6 bases; nucleotides outside the gene matches: 10. The length of the CDR3 is 17 residues. CDR1 and CDR2 from the germline V gene are LGHDT and YNNKEL (reference sequence). The DNA for the CDR3 is TGTGCCAGCAGCCAAGGTCGTAGCGGGGGATTGGGCAATGAGCAGTTCTTC. Amino acids: CASSQGRSGGLGNEQFF.

This clonotype has a count of ten or more. The chain couples TRBV6-1 to TRBJ1-6, with a weak D call TRBD1 (6 bases). Per the germline V gene, CDR1 is MNHNS and CDR2 is SASEGT. The CDR3 covers 17 residues. Trimming cost V 5 bases and J 5 bases, with 19 bases left between them. The CDR3 loop is CASSWGREVINNSPLHF. Here the CDR3 DNA reads TGTGCCAGCAGTTGGGGGCGAGAGGTGATAAATAATTCACCCCTCCACTTT.